This is a list of T cell receptor beta chains from one sample in a study of cytomegalovirus exposure and HLA in healthy donors. This table comes from immunoSEQ multiplex PCR, and its TCRdb copy is limited to in-frame clones, with some not included. The sample holds about 140,000 clones; about 86% are singletons and the top ten take approximately 3%. Sequencing input: PBMCs. The receptors shown here come from a man younger than 35 in good health and CMV-seronegative. CDR3s include the opening cysteine and the closing phenylalanine or tryptophan. The order of the fields is CDR3 length, D gene, J gene, clone size, V gene, CDR3 DNA, CDR3 protein. A D gene is named only where the DNA matches it firmly. The size entry is marked missing in some rows and otherwise reads once, few, many or a size class.

15 TRBD1 TRBJ2-1 - TRBV6-5 TGTGCCAGCAGTTACTCTTCGGGACAGGACAATGAGCAGTTCTTC CASSYSSGQDNEQFF
15 - TRBJ1-1 - TRBV5-1 TGCGCCAGCAGCACCGAACAGGGATTGAACACTGAAGCTTTCTTT CASSTEQGLNTEAFF
15 - TRBJ2-4 few TRBV18 TGTGCCAGCTCACCACCCAGTCTAGCCAAAAACATTCAGTACTTC CASSPPSLAKNIQYF
12 - TRBJ2-7 - TRBV5-1 TGCGCCAGCAGCGCCGGGACTTACGAGCAGTACTTC CASSAGTYEQYF
13 - TRBJ1-2 - TRBV7-8 TGTGCCAGCAGCTTAGACGGGAGGCATGGCTACACCTTC CASSLDGRHGYTF
16 - TRBJ2-7 - TRBV14 TGTGCCAGCAGCCAAGATCGGCGGGATAACCACTACGAGCAGTACTTC CASSQDRRDNHYEQYF
15 TRBD2 TRBJ2-2 - TRBV27 TGTGCCAGCAAGGTGGGGACTAGGAACACCGGGGAGCTGTTTTTT CASKVGTRNTGELFF
16 TRBD2 TRBJ2-7 - TRBV7-6 TGTGCCAGCAGTCCCTATAGCGGGAGTGGGACCTACGAGCAGTACTTC CASSPYSGSGTYEQYF
14 - TRBJ1-2 - TRBV19 TGTGCCAGTAGTATCGACCTGGAGATAGTGGGCTACACCTTC CASSIDLEIVGYTF
13 - TRBJ2-2 - TRBV28 TGTGCCAGCCTACCCGTGAACACCGGGGAGCTGTTTTTT CASLPVNTGELFF
14 - TRBJ2-1 few TRBV7-9 TGTGCCAGCAGCTCGACGGGACATAACAATGAGCAGTTCTTC CASSSTGHNNEQFF
14 - TRBJ2-3 - TRBV7-2 TGTGCCAGCAGCTTGTCAAGTGATGGCCCTACGCAGTATTTT CASSLSSDGPTQYF
16 - TRBJ1-2 - TRBV5-8 TGTGCCAGCAGCTCCGGTAGGGGGTTAAGGAACTATGGCTACACCTTC CASSSGRGLRNYGYTF